This is a list of T cell receptor beta chains from one sample in a study of cytomegalovirus exposure and HLA in healthy donors. The table came from immunoSEQ multiplex PCR; TCRdb's copy has only in-frame clones and leaves some out. This sample has 150,000 to 200,000 clones, with roughly 75% found just once. Sequences were obtained from PBMCs. The receptors were gathered from a man aged 40-49 years in good health and CMV-seronegative. The CDR3 runs from the conserved cysteine through the conserved F or W. A D gene is named only where the DNA matches it firmly. Part of the rows lack a size; the others show once, few, many or a class for expanded clones.

v_gene	abundance	j_gene	d_gene	CDR3nt	CDR3aa
TRBV28	-	TRBJ1-4	-	TGTGCCAGCAGTCAATTATGGGACAAAGACAGTGCAACTAATGAAAAACTGTTTTTT	CASSQLWDKDSATNEKLFF
TRBV19	-	TRBJ1-5	-	TGTGCCAGTAGTATCGGGGGCAATCAGCCCCAGCATTTT	CASSIGGNQPQHF
TRBV6-1	-	TRBJ2-7	TRBD2	TGTGCCAGCACCCCAAGAACCGGGGGGGACGAGCAGTACTTC	CASTPRTGGDEQYF
TRBV4-3	-	TRBJ2-1	TRBD2	TGCGCCAGCAGCCAAAGAAGCGGGGGTGGCAATGAGCAGTTCTTC	CASSQRSGGGNEQFF
TRBV4-3	-	TRBJ2-2	TRBD1	TGCGCCAGCAGCCCCGGGACAGGGGAGACCGGGGAGCTGTTTTTT	CASSPGTGETGELFF
TRBV15	-	TRBJ2-2	-	TGTGCCACCAGCAGAGATTCGGGGGAGCTGTTTTTT	CATSRDSGELFF
TRBV9	-	TRBJ2-7	-	TGTGCCAGCAGCGGTTTAGCGGACTCCTACGAGCAGTACTTC	CASSGLADSYEQYF
TRBV14	-	TRBJ1-5	-	TGTGCCAGCAGCCAGATGGAGAATCAGCCCCAGCATTTT	CASSQMENQPQHF
TRBV19	-	TRBJ1-1	-	TGTGCCAGTAGTATGTTGGCACAGAACACTGAAGCTTTCTTT	CASSMLAQNTEAFF
TRBV19	-	TRBJ2-3	-	TGTGCCAGTAGTATTCTGGGCCTCACAGATACGCAGTATTTT	CASSILGLTDTQYF
TRBV6-5	-	TRBJ1-2	-	TGTGCCAGCAGTTCCAGGGAGGGGGGCGCCTATGGCTACACCTTC	CASSSREGGAYGYTF
TRBV2	-	TRBJ2-5	TRBD2	TGTGCCAGCAGTGAATCTAGCGGGAGTTCTTATGAGACCCAGTACTTC	CASSESSGSSYETQYF
TRBV27	-	TRBJ2-2	TRBD2	TGTGCCAGCAGTTTGCGCTCCCGGGGGGGGACCGGGGAGCTGTTTTTT	CASSLRSRGGTGELFF
TRBV21-1	-	TRBJ2-7	-	TGTGCCAGCAGCAAATCCTACGGGACAGGGACTCCCTACGAGCAGTACTTC	CASSKSYGTGTPYEQYF
TRBV27	-	TRBJ2-7	-	TGTGCCAGCCGCCCGAAGACAGTTCAATTCCACGAGCAGTACTTC	CASRPKTVQFHEQYF
TRBV12-5	-	TRBJ1-1	-	TGTGCTAGTGGTTCGAACCTATGGAGGAACACTGAAGCTTTCTTT	CASGSNLWRNTEAFF
TRBV4-3	-	TRBJ2-1	TRBD2	TGCGCCAGCAGCCAAGATACTAGCGGGTTTGGCAATGAGCAGTTCTTC	CASSQDTSGFGNEQFF
TRBV18	-	TRBJ2-5	-	TGTGCCAGCTCAACACAAGAGACCCAGTACTTC	CASSTQETQYF
TRBV7-2	-	TRBJ2-7	TRBD2	TGTGCCAGCAGCTTAAGTCTAGCGGGGAGCGAGCAGTACTTC	CASSLSLAGSEQYF
TRBV18	-	TRBJ1-1	TRBD1	TGTGCCAGCCAGGGACAGGAAATGAACACTGAAGCTTTCTTT	CASQGQEMNTEAFF
TRBV6-5	-	TRBJ1-2	TRBD1	TGTGCCAGCAGTCCTTGGACAGGGAACTATGGCTACACCTTC	CASSPWTGNYGYTF
TRBV4-3	few	TRBJ2-2	-	TGCGCCAGCAGCCAAGGTTTTCAGGGTAGTAACGGGGAGCTGTTTTTT	CASSQGFQGSNGELFF
TRBV15	-	TRBJ1-2	-	TGTGCCACCAGCAGAGATCGCGCAGGGCCCCATGGCTACACCTTC	CATSRDRAGPHGYTF
TRBV9	-	TRBJ1-2	-	TGTGCCAGCAGCGCCAGTCGGGGGATCCAATATGGCTACACCTTC	CASSASRGIQYGYTF
TRBV5-1	-	TRBJ2-7	-	TGCGCCAGCAGCCTAGTCACGGGCGCCACCGGGGTCGAGCAGTACTTC	CASSLVTGATGVEQYF
TRBV2	few	TRBJ2-5	TRBD1	TGTGCCAGCAGTGGTCAGGGGGAAGAGACCCAGTACTTC	CASSGQGEETQYF
TRBV19	-	TRBJ2-5	-	TGTGCCAGTAGTATGGGGATAAGGATGAAGCGGGACCAAGAGACCCAGTACTTC	CASSMGIRMKRDQETQYF
TRBV4-1	-	TRBJ1-1	-	TGCGCCAGCAGCCAAGTAGCAGGGGATGGGACTGAAGCTTTCTTT	CASSQVAGDGTEAFF
TRBV19	few	TRBJ2-1	-	TGTGCCAGTAGCCCATCACTACCCGGACTGTTCAATGAGCAGTTCTTC	CASSPSLPGLFNEQFF